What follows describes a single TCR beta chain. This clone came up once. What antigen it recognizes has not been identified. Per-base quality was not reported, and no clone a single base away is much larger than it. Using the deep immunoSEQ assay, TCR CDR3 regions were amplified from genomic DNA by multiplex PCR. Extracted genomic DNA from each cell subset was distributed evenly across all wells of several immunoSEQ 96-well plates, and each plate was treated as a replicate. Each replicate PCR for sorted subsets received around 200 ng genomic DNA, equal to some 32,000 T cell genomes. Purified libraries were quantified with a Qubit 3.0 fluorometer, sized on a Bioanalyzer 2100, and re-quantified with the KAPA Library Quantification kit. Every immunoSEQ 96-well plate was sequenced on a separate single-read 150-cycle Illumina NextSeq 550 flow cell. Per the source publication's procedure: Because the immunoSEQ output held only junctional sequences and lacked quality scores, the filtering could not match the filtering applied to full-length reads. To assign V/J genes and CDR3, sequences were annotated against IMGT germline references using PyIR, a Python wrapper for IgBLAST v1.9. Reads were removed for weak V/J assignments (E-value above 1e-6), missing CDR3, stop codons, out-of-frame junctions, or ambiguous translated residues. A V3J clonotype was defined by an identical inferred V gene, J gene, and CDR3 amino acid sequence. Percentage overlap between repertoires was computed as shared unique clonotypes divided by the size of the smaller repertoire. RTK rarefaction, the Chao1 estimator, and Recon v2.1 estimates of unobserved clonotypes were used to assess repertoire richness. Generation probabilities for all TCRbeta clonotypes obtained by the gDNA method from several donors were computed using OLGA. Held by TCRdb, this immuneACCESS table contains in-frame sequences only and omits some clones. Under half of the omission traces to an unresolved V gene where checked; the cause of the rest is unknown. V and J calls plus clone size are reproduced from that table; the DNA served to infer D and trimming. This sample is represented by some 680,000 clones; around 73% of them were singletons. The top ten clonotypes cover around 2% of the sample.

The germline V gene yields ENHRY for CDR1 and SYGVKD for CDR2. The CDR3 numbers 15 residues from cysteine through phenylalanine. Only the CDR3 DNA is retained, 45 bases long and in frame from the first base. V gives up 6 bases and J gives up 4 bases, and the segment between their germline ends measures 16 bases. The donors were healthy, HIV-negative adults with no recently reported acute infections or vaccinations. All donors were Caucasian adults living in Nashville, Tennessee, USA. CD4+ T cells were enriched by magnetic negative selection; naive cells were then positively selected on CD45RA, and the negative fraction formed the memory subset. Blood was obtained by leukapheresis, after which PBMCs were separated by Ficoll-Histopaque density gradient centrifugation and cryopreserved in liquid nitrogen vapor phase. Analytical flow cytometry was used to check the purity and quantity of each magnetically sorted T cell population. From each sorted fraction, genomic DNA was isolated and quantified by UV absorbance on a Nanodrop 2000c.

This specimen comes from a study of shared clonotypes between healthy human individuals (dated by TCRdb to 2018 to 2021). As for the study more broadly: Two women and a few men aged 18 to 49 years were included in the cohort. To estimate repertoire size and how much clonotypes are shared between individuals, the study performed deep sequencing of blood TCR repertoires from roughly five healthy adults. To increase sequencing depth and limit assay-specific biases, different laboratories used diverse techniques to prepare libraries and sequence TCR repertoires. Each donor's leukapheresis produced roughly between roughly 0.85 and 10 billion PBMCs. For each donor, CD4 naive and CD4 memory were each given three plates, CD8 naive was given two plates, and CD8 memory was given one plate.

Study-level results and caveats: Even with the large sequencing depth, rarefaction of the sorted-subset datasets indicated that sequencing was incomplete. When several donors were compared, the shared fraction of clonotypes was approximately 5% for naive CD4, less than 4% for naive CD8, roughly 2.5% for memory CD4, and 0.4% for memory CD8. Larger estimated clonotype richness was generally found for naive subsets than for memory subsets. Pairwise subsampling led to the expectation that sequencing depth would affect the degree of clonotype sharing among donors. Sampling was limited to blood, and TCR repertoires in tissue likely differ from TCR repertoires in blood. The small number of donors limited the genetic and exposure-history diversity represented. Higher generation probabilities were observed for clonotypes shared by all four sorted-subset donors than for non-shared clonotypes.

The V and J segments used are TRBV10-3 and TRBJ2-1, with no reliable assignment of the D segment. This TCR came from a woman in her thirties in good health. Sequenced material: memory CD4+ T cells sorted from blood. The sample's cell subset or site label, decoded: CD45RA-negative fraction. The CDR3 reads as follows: CAISRISAVYNEQFF. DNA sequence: TGTGCCATCAGCCGGATCTCGGCAGTGTACAATGAGCAGTTCTTC.